This entry concerns a single T cell receptor (beta chain). Its recognized antigen is unknown. Base qualities were left out, and no much larger clone turns up one base away. Different DNA sequences within this sample yield the same CDR3. Library preparation used the immunoSEQ multiplex PCR assay. DNA from the cultured and isolated CD4+ T cells underwent TCR beta CDR3 sequencing. On the study's bioinformatics: The analysis removed non-productive TCR sequences, trimmed reads to the CDR3 region, and retained only CDR3s that were 7 or more amino acids long. The MANAFEST web app was used to identify antigen-specific clonotypes by comparing expansion in peptide wells with expansion in reference cultures. For clones to be considered positive, expansion at FDR<0.05 versus reference and all other wells, an odds ratio above 5, and a frequency above 0.1% in two replicate wells were required. A clonotype was called cross-reactive if it was significantly expanded both in SARS-CoV-2 spike wells and in at least one common cold coronavirus spike condition. CDR3 similarity was assessed by Levenshtein distance using the stringdist R package, and unrooted trees were constructed with ape in R 3.6.1. TCRdb took this table from immuneACCESS and kept in-frame rearrangements with V and J called. Such tables lack part of the clones; where checked against another copy, unresolved V genes explain under half of the gap, and the rest is unexplained. The DNA was the basis for D and trimming; V, J and clone size are from that table. This sample lists fewer than 75,000 clones; around 80% were detected once. More than 2% of the sample lies in the top ten.

The record originates from a study of vaccination effects on CD4 cells after COVID-19 (dated by TCRdb to the early 2020s). A note on the overall study: To identify antigen-specific CD4+ T cell clonotypes by their expansion, the ViraFEST assay first stimulated PBMC with viral peptide pools and then applied TCR sequencing. Over 1.5 million PBMC per well were cultured with 8.5 to 10 ug/ml peptides in IMDM containing around 4.6% human AB serum, around 10 IU/ml IL-2 and gentamicin. Altogether, around 11 COVID-19 convalescent patients and several SARS-CoV-2-naive healthy vaccine recipients made up the full study. Post-vaccine samples across the study were collected a median of 72 days after the second dose, with a range of 14 to 241. The Oncomine TCR Beta short-read assay on an Illumina iSeq 100 was used to sequence cultures from other donors in the study. SARS-CoV-2 spike-specific CD4+ TCR repertoires from before and after mRNA vaccination were compared in COVID-19 convalescent patients and in infection-naive vaccine recipients. Study-wide findings and limitations: Only a small number of convalescent patients were included, and no early post-infection timepoints were available, which limited the study. Among healthy vaccine recipients, nearly all vaccine-induced clones were SARS-CoV-2 mono-reactive, and only 1 of 255 was cross-reactive with common cold coronaviruses. At late post-vaccination timepoints, both infection-induced and vaccine-induced clones showed marked clonal contraction, consistent with waning T cell responses.

After less than 13 days of culture, CD4+ T cells were isolated with the EasySep CD4+ T cell isolation kit. Each participant got two doses of an mRNA SARS-CoV-2 vaccine, either BNT162b2 or mRNA-1273. None of the healthy vaccine recipients had a prior SARS-CoV-2 infection, which was confirmed by nucleocapsid antibody tests that came back negative both before and after vaccination. Half of the culture medium was replaced with fresh IL-2-containing medium on days 3 and 7. Unless otherwise noted, each peptide stimulation condition was cultured in triplicate wells. Using Ficoll-Paque Plus gradient centrifugation, PBMC were separated from whole blood and then either used fresh or cryopreserved at -140C. The QIAamp micro DNA kit was used to extract genomic DNA from the cultured CD4+ T cells. Clipping removes 0 bases from V and 10 bases from J, with 2 as the unmatched junction base count. The germline V gene gives CDR1 as SGHRS and CDR2 as YFSETQ. The CDR3 covers 14 residues, taking in both the cysteine and the phenylalanine. Only the CDR3 part of the read is kept: 42 bases, read in frame from the first base.

The chain was built from TRBV5-1 and TRBJ1-6; 9 bases in the middle match TRBD1. The material was CD4+ T cells from PBMCs cultured without peptide, obtained after COVID-19 vaccination. The sequence was collected from a human donor who received a COVID-19 vaccine. CDR3 sequence: CASSLGQGDSPLHF. The sequence in DNA is TGCGCCAGCAGCTTGGGACAGGGGGACTCACCCCTCCACTTT.